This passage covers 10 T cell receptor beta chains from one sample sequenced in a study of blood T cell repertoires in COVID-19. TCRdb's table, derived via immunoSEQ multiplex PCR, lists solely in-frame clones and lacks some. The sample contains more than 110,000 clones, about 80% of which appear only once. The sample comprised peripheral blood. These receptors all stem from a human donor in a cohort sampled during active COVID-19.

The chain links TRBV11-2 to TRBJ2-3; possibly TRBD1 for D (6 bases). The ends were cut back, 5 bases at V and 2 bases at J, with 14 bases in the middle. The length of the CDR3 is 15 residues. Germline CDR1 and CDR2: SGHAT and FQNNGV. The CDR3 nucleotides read TGTGCCAGCAGCGCGCAGGGGAGCCCCACAGATACGCAGTATTTT. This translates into CASSAQGSPTDTQYF. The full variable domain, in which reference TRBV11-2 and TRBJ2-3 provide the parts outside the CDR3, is EAGVAQSPRYKIIEKRQSVAFWCNPISGHATLYWYQQILGQGPKLLIQFQNNGVVDDSQLPKDRFSAERLKGVDSTLKIQPAKLEDSAVYLCASSAQGSPTDTQYFGPGTRLTVL.

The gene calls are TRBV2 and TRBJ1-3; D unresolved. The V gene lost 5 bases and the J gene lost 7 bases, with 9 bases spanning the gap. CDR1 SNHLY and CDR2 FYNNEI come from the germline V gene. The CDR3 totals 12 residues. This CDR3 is CASSKPGNTIYF. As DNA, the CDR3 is TGTGCCAGCAGTAAACCGGGGAACACCATATATTTT. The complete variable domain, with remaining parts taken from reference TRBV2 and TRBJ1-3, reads EPEVTQTPSHQVTQMGQEVILRCVPISNHLYFYWYRQILGQKVEFLVSFYNNEISEKSEIFDDQFSVERPDGSNFTLKIRSTKLEDSAMYFCASSKPGNTIYFGEGSWLTVV.

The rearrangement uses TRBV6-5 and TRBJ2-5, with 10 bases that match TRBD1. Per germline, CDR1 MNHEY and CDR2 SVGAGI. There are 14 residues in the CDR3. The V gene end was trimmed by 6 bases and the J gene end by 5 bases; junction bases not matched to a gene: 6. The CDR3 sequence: CASSRQGARETQYF. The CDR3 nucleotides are TGTGCCAGCAGCCGACAGGGGGCTAGGGAGACCCAGTACTTC.

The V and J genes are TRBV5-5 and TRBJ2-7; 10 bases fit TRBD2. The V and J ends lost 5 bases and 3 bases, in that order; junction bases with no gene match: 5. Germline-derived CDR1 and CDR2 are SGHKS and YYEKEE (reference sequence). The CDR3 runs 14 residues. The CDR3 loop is CASRPGLANYEQYF. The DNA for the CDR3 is TGTGCCAGCAGGCCGGGACTAGCGAACTACGAGCAGTACTTC.

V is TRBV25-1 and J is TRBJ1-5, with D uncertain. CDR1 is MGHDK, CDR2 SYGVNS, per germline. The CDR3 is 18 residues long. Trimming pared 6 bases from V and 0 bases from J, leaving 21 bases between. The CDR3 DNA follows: TGTGCCAGCAGCGCACGGGAGGGAAAACTCTATAGCAATCAGCCCCAGCATTTT. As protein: CASSAREGKLYSNQPQHF.

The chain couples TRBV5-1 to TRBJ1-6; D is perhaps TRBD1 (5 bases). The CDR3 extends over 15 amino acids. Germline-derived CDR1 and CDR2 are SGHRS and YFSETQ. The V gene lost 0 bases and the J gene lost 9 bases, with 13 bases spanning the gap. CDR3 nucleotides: TGCGCCAGCAGCTTGGTGGCAGGGACTGTTTCACCCCTCCACTTT. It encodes CASSLVAGTVSPLHF.

The CDR3 bases are TGTGCCAGCAGCTTACCGGGTGGGGGCCCCGAGGCTGAAGCTTTCTTT. It encodes CASSLPGGGPEAEAFF. The chain joins TRBV7-2 to TRBJ1-1; D is possibly TRBD1 (6 bases). Trimming pared 2 bases from V and 6 bases from J, leaving 19 bases between. Germline values: CDR1 SGHTA, CDR2 FQGNSA. The length of the CDR3 is 16 residues.

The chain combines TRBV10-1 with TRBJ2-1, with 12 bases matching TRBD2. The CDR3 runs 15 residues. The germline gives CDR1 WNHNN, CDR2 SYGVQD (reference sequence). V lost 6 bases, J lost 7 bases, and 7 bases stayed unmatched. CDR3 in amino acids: CASSSRLAGANEQFF. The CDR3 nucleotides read TGCGCCAGCAGCTCCAGACTAGCGGGGGCGAATGAGCAGTTCTTC.

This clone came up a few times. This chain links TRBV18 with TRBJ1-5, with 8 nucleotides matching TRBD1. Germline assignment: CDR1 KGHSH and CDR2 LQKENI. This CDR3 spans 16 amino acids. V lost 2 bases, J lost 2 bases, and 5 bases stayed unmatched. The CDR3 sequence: CASSPWTGKGNQPQHF. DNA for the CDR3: TGTGCCAGCTCACCATGGACAGGGAAGGGCAATCAGCCCCAGCATTTT.

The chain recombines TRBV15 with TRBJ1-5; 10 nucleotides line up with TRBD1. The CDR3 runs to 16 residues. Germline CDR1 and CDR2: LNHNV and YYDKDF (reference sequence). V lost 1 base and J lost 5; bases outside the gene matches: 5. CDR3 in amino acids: CATSRAGTGVDQPQHF. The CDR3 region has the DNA TGTGCCACCAGCAGAGCCGGGACAGGGGTGGATCAGCCCCAGCATTTT.